This TCR beta chain is from a study of regulatory T cells in long-lasting Graves disease (dated by TCRdb to the early 2020s). General notes on the study: Newly diagnosed Graves' disease patients had taken antithyroid drugs for less than 3 months. Patients with persistent Graves' disease were compared with patients with newly diagnosed Graves' disease using TCR sequencing and RNA sequencing of peripheral blood. The study was conducted in China and was registered as a clinical trial. A total of around 35 samples underwent TCR sequencing, from around 13 patients with persistent Graves' disease and some 20 patients with newly diagnosed Graves' disease.

The time point label on this specimen signifies: newly diagnosed GD, antithyroid drugs for less than 3 months. For both TCR sequencing and RNA sequencing, RNA was extracted from PBMCs in TRIzol. The diagnosis of Graves' disease was made according to American Thyroid Association guidelines. Patients for the study were recruited at an endocrinology department in Xi'an, China. Each patient gave around 9 milliliters of peripheral blood, collected in an EDTA anticoagulant tube. Ficoll Paque Plus density gradient separation was used to isolate PBMCs, and no further T cell sorting was done. An Agilent 2100 Bioanalyzer and agarose gel were used to check RNA quality, while a NanoDrop 2000 measured RNA concentration. Paper-wide results and their limitations: Persistent Graves' disease patients showed lower TCR Shannon entropy and fewer highly expanded clones than newly diagnosed patients, suggesting clonal expansion. Because the primary lesion, thyroid tissue, could not be accessed, the study looked at peripheral blood alone. Sequencing and analysis were restricted to the TCR beta chain. A larger number of public clonotypes was shared among persistent patients (fewer than 3,000) than among newly diagnosed patients (roughly 930). TRBV28, TRBJ1-2 and TRBJ2-5 were preferentially used in persistent disease, while TRBV20-1 and TRBJ2-1 were favored in newly diagnosed disease. The authors noted that the small sample size was a limitation that may lower accuracy.

The library came from multiplex PCR. The listed sequencing device is Illumina HiSeq 4000. iRepertoire HTBI primers and Arm-PCR amplification of CDR3 regions were used to construct TCR beta libraries. Before sequencing, the PCR products underwent gel purification. In the original analysis: Gene usage analysis of CDR3 amino acid clonotypes used the roughly 60 TRBV and 14 to 15 TRBJ segments found across samples. Filtered high-quality paired reads were merged into contigs using COPE and FqMerger. Contigs were aligned with BLAST to IMGT TRBV, TRBD and TRBJ reference genes, and CDR3 was defined per IMGT. Clonotypes above 0.1% frequency were classified as highly expanded clones. Repertoire diversity was measured by Shannon entropy, and V-J evenness by the Gini coefficient. A clonotype was considered public if more than one individual shared it. TCRdb redid the processing of the public reads, applying fastp at Q25 and MiXCR, and retained in-frame beta chains. Each entry merges the rows of one CDR3 protein and shows their most common DNA and genes. In this record, the V and J calls reflect TCRdb's handling and not the investigators' own analysis. The sample table records about 310,000 distinct CDR3 sequences; 18% of these occur just once. The top ten hold about 38% of the sample.

V lost 7 bases and J lost 10 bases; the stretch between them is 17 bases long. Including the terminal cysteine and phenylalanine, the CDR3 comprises 14 residues. Only the CDR3 portion is preserved as DNA: 42 bases, with reading frame beginning at the first base. The table lists this clonotype with many counts. Its target antigen remains unknown. No much larger clone is present one base from it, and per-base qualities are unavailable. Sequencing was performed on peripheral blood mononuclear cells (PBMCs), taken at new diagnosis, from a patient treated with antithyroid drugs. The sequence links TRBV12-3 or TRBV12-4 to TRBJ1-6; a confident D gene designation cannot be given. The receptor comes from a female donor with Graves disease. The encoded CDR3 is CASTELSGGSPLHF. The nucleotide sequence is TGTGCCAGCACCGAATTGAGTGGCGGATCACCCCTCCACTTT.